The clone carrying this T cell receptor (beta chain) showed up just a few times. The CDR3 length is 12 residues. Germline V gene lookup returns CDR1 GTSNPN and CDR2 SVGIG (reference sequence). The germline V and J ends were trimmed by 4 bases and 0 bases, with 6 bases remaining between them. This table comes from immunoSEQ multiplex PCR, and its TCRdb copy is limited to in-frame clones, with some not included. The sample comprises approximately 58,000 clones, around 90% of which are singletons, and about 3% rests with the top ten. The data belong to a study of OX40 agonist ivuxolimab in advanced cancers. Study-level background: Patients treated during dose escalation were battling hepatocellular carcinoma, melanoma, renal cell or head and neck cancer. Allowance was made for prior anti-PD-1, anti-PD-L1 or anti-CTLA-4 therapy, and 40% had some.

Blood samples were obtained at baseline, cycle 4 day 1, and cycle 7 day 1. The source is an adult with an advanced solid tumor such as melanoma, head and neck, liver or kidney cancer. The chain recombines TRBV30 with TRBJ2-5; D ambiguous. Material: CD4+ or CD8+ T cells sorted from blood, obtained in a trial of the OX40 agonist ivuxolimab. The CDR3 region is CAWTLDQETQYF. The CDR3 DNA sequence: TGTGCCTGGACCCTAGACCAAGAGACCCAGTACTTC.